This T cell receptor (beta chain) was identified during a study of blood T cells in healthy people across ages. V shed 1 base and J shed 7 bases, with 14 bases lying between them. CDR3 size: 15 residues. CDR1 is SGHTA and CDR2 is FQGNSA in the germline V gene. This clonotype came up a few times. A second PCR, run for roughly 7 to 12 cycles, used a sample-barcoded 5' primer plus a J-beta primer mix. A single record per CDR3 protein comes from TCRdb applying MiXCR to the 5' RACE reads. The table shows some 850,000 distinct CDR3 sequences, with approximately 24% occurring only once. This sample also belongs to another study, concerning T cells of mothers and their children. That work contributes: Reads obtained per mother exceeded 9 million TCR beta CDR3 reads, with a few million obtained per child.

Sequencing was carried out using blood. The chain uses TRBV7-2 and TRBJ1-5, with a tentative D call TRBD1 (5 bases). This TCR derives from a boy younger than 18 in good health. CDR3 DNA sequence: TGTGCCAGCAGCTTAGGGGGGACGACCAGGCAGCCCCAGCATTTT. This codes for CASSLGGTTRQPQHF.